This is a list of T cell receptor beta chains from one sample in a study of CD8+ T cells in alopecia areata. The repertoire was sequenced with immunoSEQ multiplex PCR; TCRdb's copy has only in-frame clones and lacks some. The sample gives some 120,000 clones, around 60% of which show up once; around 5.7% is in the top ten. Material: CD4+ T cells sorted from blood, obtained at week 4, from a patient treated with tofacitinib. All receptors come from a human donor with alopecia areata. Both conserved end residues are part of each CDR3. A D gene is named only where the DNA matches it firmly. Not all rows give a size; the values are once, few, many and, for expanded clones, a class.

V gene: TRBV29-1
D gene: NA
J gene: TRBJ1-4
clone size: NA
CDR3 DNA: TGCAGCGTCTCGACTAATGAAAAACTGTTTTTT
CDR3 protein: CSVSTNEKLFF

V gene: TRBV19
D gene: NA
J gene: TRBJ2-1
clone size: few
CDR3 DNA: TGTGCCAGTAGTATCAGCCCCAATGAGCAGTTCTTC
CDR3 protein: CASSISPNEQFF

V gene: TRBV30
D gene: NA
J gene: TRBJ2-3
clone size: NA
CDR3 DNA: TGTGCCTGGAGTTCAACAGATACGCAGTATTTT
CDR3 protein: CAWSSTDTQYF

V gene: TRBV30
D gene: NA
J gene: TRBJ1-4
clone size: NA
CDR3 DNA: TGTGCCTGCAGAGGGTTAGCTAATGAAAAACTGTTTTTT
CDR3 protein: CACRGLANEKLFF

V gene: TRBV29-1
D gene: NA
J gene: TRBJ2-7
clone size: NA
CDR3 DNA: TGCAGCGTTGGCGACCCGAGACTCGGCTACGAGCAGTACTTC
CDR3 protein: CSVGDPRLGYEQYF

V gene: TRBV5-1
D gene: NA
J gene: TRBJ2-1
clone size: NA
CDR3 DNA: TGCGCCAGCAGCTTGGCCAGCCCGGGGGCAGGTTACAATGAGCAGTTCTTC
CDR3 protein: CASSLASPGAGYNEQFF

V gene: TRBV7-2
D gene: TRBD1
J gene: TRBJ2-1
clone size: NA
CDR3 DNA: TGTGCCAGCAGCCAAACAGGGGGCTTAATTGAGCAGTTCTTC
CDR3 protein: CASSQTGGLIEQFF

V gene: TRBV4-1
D gene: TRBD2
J gene: TRBJ2-3
clone size: NA
CDR3 DNA: TGCGCCAGCAGCCAAGTCTTTAGCGGGAGGATGGGGACCACAGATACGCAGTATTTT
CDR3 protein: CASSQVFSGRMGTTDTQYF

V gene: TRBV18
D gene: NA
J gene: TRBJ2-1
clone size: few
CDR3 DNA: TGTGCCAGCTCACCACAATCCCCCTTGGATGAGCAGTTCTTC
CDR3 protein: CASSPQSPLDEQFF

V gene: TRBV29-1
D gene: NA
J gene: TRBJ2-6
clone size: few
CDR3 DNA: TGCAGCGTTGGAGGCGATAGGACAGTCTCTGGGGCCAACGTCCTGACTTTC
CDR3 protein: CSVGGDRTVSGANVLTF

V gene: TRBV14
D gene: NA
J gene: TRBJ2-5
clone size: NA
CDR3 DNA: TGTGCCAGCAGTCAACTTAAAGAGACCCAGTACTTC
CDR3 protein: CASSQLKETQYF

V gene: TRBV5-6
D gene: TRBD1
J gene: TRBJ2-2
clone size: few
CDR3 DNA: TGTGCCAGCAGCAGAAGACAGGGGACGAACACCGGGGAGCTGTTTTTT
CDR3 protein: CASSRRQGTNTGELFF

V gene: TRBV29-1
D gene: TRBD1
J gene: TRBJ1-1
clone size: NA
CDR3 DNA: TGCAGCGTTTCTGCGGGACAGTTGAACACTGAAGCTTTCTTT
CDR3 protein: CSVSAGQLNTEAFF

V gene: TRBV6-5
D gene: NA
J gene: TRBJ2-7
clone size: NA
CDR3 DNA: TGTGCCAGCAGCTCGGTATCCTACGAGCAGTACTTC
CDR3 protein: CASSSVSYEQYF

V gene: TRBV9
D gene: NA
J gene: TRBJ2-3
clone size: NA
CDR3 DNA: TGTGCCAGCAGCGTCAGGGGCTCAGATACGCAGTATTTT
CDR3 protein: CASSVRGSDTQYF

V gene: TRBV7-8
D gene: NA
J gene: TRBJ1-2
clone size: NA
CDR3 DNA: TGTGCCAGCAGCTTAGGGCAGGGTCGTAGCGATGGCTACACCTTC
CDR3 protein: CASSLGQGRSDGYTF

V gene: TRBV2
D gene: NA
J gene: TRBJ1-2
clone size: NA
CDR3 DNA: TGTGCCAGCAGTGGGGGGAGTGGTGGCTACACCTTC
CDR3 protein: CASSGGSGGYTF

V gene: TRBV14
D gene: NA
J gene: TRBJ2-2
clone size: few
CDR3 DNA: TGTGCCAGCAGCCAGCTAAACACCGGGGAGCTGTTTTTT
CDR3 protein: CASSQLNTGELFF

V gene: TRBV5-1
D gene: TRBD1
J gene: TRBJ1-1
clone size: few
CDR3 DNA: TGCGCCAGCAGCTACAGGACAGGCTCAGAAGCTTTCTTT
CDR3 protein: CASSYRTGSEAFF

V gene: TRBV29-1
D gene: NA
J gene: TRBJ2-5
clone size: NA
CDR3 DNA: TGCAGCGTTGAAAGAAGTAGAGGGGAGACCCAGTACTTC
CDR3 protein: CSVERSRGETQYF

V gene: TRBV6-5
D gene: NA
J gene: TRBJ1-1
clone size: NA
CDR3 DNA: TGTGCCAGCAGTCCCCTAGGCACTGAAGCTTTCTTT
CDR3 protein: CASSPLGTEAFF

V gene: TRBV6-6
D gene: NA
J gene: TRBJ1-2
clone size: NA
CDR3 DNA: TGTGCCAGCAGTGCCACTAACTATGGCTACACCTTC
CDR3 protein: CASSATNYGYTF

V gene: TRBV11-2
D gene: NA
J gene: TRBJ1-5
clone size: NA
CDR3 DNA: TGTGCCAGCAGCTTTAATAGGGGCCAGCCCCAGCATTTT
CDR3 protein: CASSFNRGQPQHF

V gene: TRBV30
D gene: NA
J gene: TRBJ2-5
clone size: NA
CDR3 DNA: TGTGCCTGGAGACCACGGTGGAGGGGATCTGAGACCCAGTACTTC
CDR3 protein: CAWRPRWRGSETQYF

V gene: TRBV2
D gene: TRBD1
J gene: TRBJ2-7
clone size: NA
CDR3 DNA: TGTGCCAGCAGTGAGTCAATTGGACAGGGGTCCTACGAGCAGTACTTC
CDR3 protein: CASSESIGQGSYEQYF